Listed here is a single TCR beta chain. This record comes from a study of blood T cells in healthy people across ages. Next came a second PCR, run for about 6 to 11 cycles, which used a sample-barcoded 5' primer along with a J-beta primer mix. Per-sample output comprised a minimum of 2.5 million paired-end reads containing CDR3. Each CDR3 protein is one row after TCRdb ran MiXCR on the 5' RACE reads. The sample records hundreds of thousands of distinct CDR3 sequences, approximately 21% being singletons. This CDR3 comprises 15 residues. V was trimmed by 2 bases and J by 1 base, leaving 12 bases between them. Germline CDR1 reads SGHRS; CDR2 reads YFSETQ.

The material sequenced was blood. This chain connects TRBV5-1 to TRBJ2-5; D possibly uses TRBD1 or TRBD2 (6 bases each). The sequence was collected from a man aged 70 or older in good health. CDR3 loop: CASSLVGGTQETQYF. For the CDR3, the DNA is TGCGCCAGCAGCTTAGTAGGGGGGACCCAAGAGACCCAGTACTTC.